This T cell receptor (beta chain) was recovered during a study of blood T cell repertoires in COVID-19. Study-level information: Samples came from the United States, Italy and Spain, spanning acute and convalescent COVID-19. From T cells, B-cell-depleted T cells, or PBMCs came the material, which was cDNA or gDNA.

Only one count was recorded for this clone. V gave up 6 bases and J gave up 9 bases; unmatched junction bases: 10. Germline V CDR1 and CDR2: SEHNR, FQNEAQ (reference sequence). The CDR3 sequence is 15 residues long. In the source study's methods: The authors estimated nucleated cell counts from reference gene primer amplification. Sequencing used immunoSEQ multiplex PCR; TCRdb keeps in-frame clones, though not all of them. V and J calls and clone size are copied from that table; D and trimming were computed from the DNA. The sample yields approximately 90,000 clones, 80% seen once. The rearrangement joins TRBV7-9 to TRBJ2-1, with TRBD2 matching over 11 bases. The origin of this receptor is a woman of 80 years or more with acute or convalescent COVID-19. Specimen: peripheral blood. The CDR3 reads CASRILAGGPGEQFF. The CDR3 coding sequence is TGTGCCAGCAGGATATTAGCGGGAGGGCCGGGTGAGCAGTTCTTC.